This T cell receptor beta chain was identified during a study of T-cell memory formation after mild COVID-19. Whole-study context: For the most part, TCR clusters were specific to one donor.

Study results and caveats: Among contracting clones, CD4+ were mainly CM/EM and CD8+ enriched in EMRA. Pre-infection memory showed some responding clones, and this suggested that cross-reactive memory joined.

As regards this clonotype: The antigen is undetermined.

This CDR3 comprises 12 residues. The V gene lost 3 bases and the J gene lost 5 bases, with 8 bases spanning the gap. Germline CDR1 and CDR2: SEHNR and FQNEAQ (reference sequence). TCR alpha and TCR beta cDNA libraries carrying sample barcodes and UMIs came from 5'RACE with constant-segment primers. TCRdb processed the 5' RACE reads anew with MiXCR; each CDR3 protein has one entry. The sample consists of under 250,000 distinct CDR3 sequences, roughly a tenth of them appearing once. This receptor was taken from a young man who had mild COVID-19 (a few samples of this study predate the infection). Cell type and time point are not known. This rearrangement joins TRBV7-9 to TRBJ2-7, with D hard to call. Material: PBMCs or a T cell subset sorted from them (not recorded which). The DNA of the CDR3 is TGTGCCAGCAGCTTTGTGACCGACGAGCAGTACTTC. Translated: CASSFVTDEQYF. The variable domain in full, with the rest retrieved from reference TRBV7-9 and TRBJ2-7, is DTGVSQNPRHKITKRGQNVTFRCDPISEHNRLYWYRQTLGQGPEFLTYFQNEAQLEKSRLLSDRFSAERPKGSFSTLEIQRTEQGDSAMYLCASSFVTDEQYFGPGTRLTVT.